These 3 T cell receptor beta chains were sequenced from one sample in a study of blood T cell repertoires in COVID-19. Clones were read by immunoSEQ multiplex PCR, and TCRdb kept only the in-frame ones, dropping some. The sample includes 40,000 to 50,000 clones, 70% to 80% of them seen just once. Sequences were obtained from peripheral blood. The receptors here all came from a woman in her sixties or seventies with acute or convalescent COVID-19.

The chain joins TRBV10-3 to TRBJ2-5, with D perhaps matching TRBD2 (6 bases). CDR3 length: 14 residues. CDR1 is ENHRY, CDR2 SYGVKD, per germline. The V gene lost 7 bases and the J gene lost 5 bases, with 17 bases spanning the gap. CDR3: CAITAGRGRETQYF. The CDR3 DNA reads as TGTGCCATCACTGCGGGGCGGGGACGGGAGACCCAGTACTTC.

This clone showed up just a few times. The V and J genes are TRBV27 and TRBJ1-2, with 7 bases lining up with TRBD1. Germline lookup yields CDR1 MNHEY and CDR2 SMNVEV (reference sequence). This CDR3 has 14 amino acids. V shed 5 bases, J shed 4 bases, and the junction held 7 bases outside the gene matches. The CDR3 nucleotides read TGTGCCAGCAGTCCGAAGGGGGCCGTCTATGGCTACACCTTC. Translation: CASSPKGAVYGYTF.

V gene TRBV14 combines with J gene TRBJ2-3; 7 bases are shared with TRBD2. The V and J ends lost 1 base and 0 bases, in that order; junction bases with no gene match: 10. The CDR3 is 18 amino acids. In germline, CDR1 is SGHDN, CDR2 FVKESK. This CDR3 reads CASSQARGRGSSTDTQYF. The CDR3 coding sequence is TGTGCCAGCAGCCAAGCCCGCGGGAGAGGGTCTAGCACAGATACGCAGTATTTT. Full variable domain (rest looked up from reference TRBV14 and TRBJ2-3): EAGVTQFPSHSVIEKGQTVTLRCDPISGHDNLYWYRRVMGKEIKFLLHFVKESKQDESGMPNNRFLAERTGGTYSTLKVQPAELEDSGVYFCASSQARGRGSSTDTQYFGPGTRLTVL.